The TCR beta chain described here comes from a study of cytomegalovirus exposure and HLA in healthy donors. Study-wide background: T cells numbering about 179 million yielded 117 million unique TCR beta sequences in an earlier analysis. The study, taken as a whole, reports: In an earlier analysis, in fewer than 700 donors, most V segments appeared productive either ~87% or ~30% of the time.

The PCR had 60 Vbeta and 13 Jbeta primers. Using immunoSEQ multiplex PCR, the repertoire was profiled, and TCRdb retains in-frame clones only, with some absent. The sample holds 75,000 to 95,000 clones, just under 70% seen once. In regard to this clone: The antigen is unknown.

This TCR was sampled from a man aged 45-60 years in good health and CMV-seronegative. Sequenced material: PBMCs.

CDR3 amino acids: CASRSRDGNTEAFF. In nucleotides, the CDR3 is TGTGCCAGCAGGTCCAGGGATGGGAACACTGAAGCTTTCTTT. The chain carries TRBV11-1 and TRBJ1-1; the D gene is possibly TRBD1 (5 bases). Trimming left V 6 bases short and J 1 base short, with 12 bases between. The CDR3 runs to 14 residues. Germline V gives CDR1 SGHAT, CDR2 FQDESV (reference sequence).